This TCR beta chain came from a study of shared clonotypes between healthy human individuals. This clone has just a few counts. The sample has other DNA sequences that encode this CDR3 too. The CDR3 runs 15 residues. Germline CDR1 reads SNHLY; CDR2 reads FYNNEI. V lost 8 bases, J lost 0 bases, and 6 bases stayed unmatched. Evenly divided among several immunoSEQ plates was the genomic DNA of each subset. Clones were sequenced by immunoSEQ multiplex PCR, and TCRdb holds only the in-frame ones, with some missing. The sample includes about 710,000 clones, roughly two thirds of them seen just once. Sequencing used memory CD4+ T cells sorted from blood. The subset here: CD45RA-negative fraction. The V call is TRBV2, the J call TRBJ2-1; 8 bases are shared with TRBD2. This TCR derives from a woman in her twenties or thirties in good health. The CDR3 is CASSGSGSSYNEQFF. The CDR3 nucleotides read TGTGCCAGCTCGGGAAGCGGGAGCTCCTACAATGAGCAGTTCTTC.